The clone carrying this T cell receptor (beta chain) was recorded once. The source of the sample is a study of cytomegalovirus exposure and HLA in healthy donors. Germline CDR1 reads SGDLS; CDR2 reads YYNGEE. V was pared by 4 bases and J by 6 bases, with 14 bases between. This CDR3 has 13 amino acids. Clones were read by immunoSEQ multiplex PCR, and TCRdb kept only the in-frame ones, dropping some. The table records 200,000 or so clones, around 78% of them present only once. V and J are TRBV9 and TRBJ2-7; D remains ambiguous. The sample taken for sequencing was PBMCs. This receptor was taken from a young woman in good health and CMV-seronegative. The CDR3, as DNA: TGTGCCAGCAGCATACACGAGCGCGGCGAGCAGTACTTC. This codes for CASSIHERGEQYF.